The entry that follows covers one T cell receptor (beta chain) sequence. Its specificity is not known. Extraction of RNA preceded its reverse transcription into cDNA, which served as the sequencing template. Clones were sequenced by immunoSEQ multiplex PCR, and TCRdb holds only the in-frame ones, with some missing. This sample yields 98,000 or so clones, of which almost 60% are seen a single time; more than 20% belongs to the top ten. Germline CDR1 and CDR2: SEHNR and FQNEAQ (reference sequence). The CDR3 is 15 amino acids. The V end was cut by 2 bases, the J end by 4 bases, with 14 bases between. This specimen belongs to a study of CD8+ T cells in alopecia areata. Study findings and constraints: Clonality was higher in lesional than normal scalp, especially in alopecia totalis/universalis.

The sequenced material came from CD8+ T cells sorted from blood. This receptor was identified in a human donor in good health. The chain has TRBV7-9 and TRBJ2-5, with a possible D match to TRBD1 (6 bases). The CDR3 sequence is CASSLTQGRGETQYF. For the CDR3, the DNA is TGTGCCAGCAGCTTAACACAGGGAAGAGGAGAGACCCAGTACTTC. Full variable domain (remainder filled in from reference TRBV7-9 and TRBJ2-5): DTGVSQNPRHKITKRGQNVTFRCDPISEHNRLYWYRQTLGQGPEFLTYFQNEAQLEKSRLLSDRFSAERPKGSFSTLEIQRTEQGDSAMYLCASSLTQGRGETQYFGPGTRLLVL.